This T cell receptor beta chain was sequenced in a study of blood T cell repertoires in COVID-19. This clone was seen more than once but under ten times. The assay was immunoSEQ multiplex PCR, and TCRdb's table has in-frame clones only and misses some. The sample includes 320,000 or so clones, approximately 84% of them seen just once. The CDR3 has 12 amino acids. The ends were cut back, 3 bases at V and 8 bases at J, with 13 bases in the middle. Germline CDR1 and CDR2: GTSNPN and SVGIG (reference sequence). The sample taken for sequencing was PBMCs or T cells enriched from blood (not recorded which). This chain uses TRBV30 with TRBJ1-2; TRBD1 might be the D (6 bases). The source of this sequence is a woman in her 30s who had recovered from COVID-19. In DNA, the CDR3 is TGTGCCTGGAGGCTACAGGGATGGGGCTACACCTTC. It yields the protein CAWRLQGWGYTF.